This T cell receptor (beta chain) is drawn from a study of CD8 T cells in ankylosing spondylitis. A remark on this clonotype: As yet, its antigen is unknown.

Germline-derived CDR1 and CDR2 are MNHEY and SMNVEV (reference sequence). The CDR3 consists of 15 residues. V lost 3 bases and J 4 bases, leaving 13 bases between the germline ends. Each TCR beta library was made by quantitative 5'-RACE that incorporated molecular barcodes. TCRdb re-analysed the 5' RACE reads in MiXCR, keeping a single row per CDR3 protein. This table holds some 290,000 distinct CDR3 sequences, roughly 20% found once. General study findings and limits: Several of the motif variants were reported before in synovial fluid and blood from reactive arthritis. Relatively scarce in peripheral blood, disease-linked clones were CD8+. In ankylosing spondylitis patients, matched synovial fluid reportedly showed significant enrichment of disease-linked clones.

Input material: blood, either unsorted or a sorted T cell fraction (not recorded which). The TCR sequence derives from a male donor with ankylosing spondylitis or in good health (not recorded which). This chain links TRBV27 with TRBJ1-5; tentative D call: TRBD1 (5 bases). The CDR3 loop reads CASSLGTEGNQPQHF. The DNA for the CDR3 is TGTGCCAGCAGTTTGGGGACCGAAGGGAATCAGCCCCAGCATTTT.